The entry below describes one T cell receptor (beta chain). The entry originates in a study of blood T cell repertoires in COVID-19. Authors' analysis steps: Amplification with reference gene primers provided the estimates of nucleated cell counts. TCRdb's copy holds only in-frame clones and misses some; the assay was immunoSEQ multiplex PCR. The DNA was the basis for D and trimming; V, J and clone size are from that table. The table has 140,000 or so clones, over 75% seen once. The sequencing sample was made of peripheral blood. The receptor comes from a woman in her forties or fifties with acute or convalescent COVID-19.

The CDR3 is CASKSSDRAYNEQFF. The CDR3 DNA follows: TGTGCCAGCAAATCATCCGACAGGGCCTACAATGAGCAGTTCTTC. V gene TRBV4-2 combines with J gene TRBJ2-1, with 7 positions matching TRBD1. Germline V gene lookup returns CDR1 LGHNA and CDR2 YNFKEQ. CDR3 length equals 15 residues. After removal of 7 bases from V and 2 bases from J, the junction contained 8 bases not matched to a gene.